Given below is one TCR beta chain in context. Antigen unknown. The junction does not match germline at one end; this may be a read error. CDR3 and TCR beta VDJ profiling relied on a genomic DNA template. TCRdb called the reads again in MiXCR, with one record for every CDR3 protein. This sample has some 410,000 distinct CDR3 sequences, with roughly 68% found just once. The data were taken from a study of CD8+CD57+ T cells in acquired aplastic anemia. Study information: DNA from sorted CD4+ and CD8+ cells averaged roughly 3.4 ug. Healthy donor sequencing depth: roughly 10 million CD4+, approximately 11 million CD8+ reads.

The V gene's germline CDR1 is SGHRS and CDR2 YFSETQ. The CDR3 is made up of 16 amino acids. General study results and limits: Overlap between patients and controls comprised 25 to 30 CD8+ CDR3 sequences. Patients and controls were not found to differ significantly in CD8+ Simpson's diversity.

Sequencing was done on a sample of sorted CD4+, CD8+, or CD8+CD57+ T cells (not recorded which) from PBMCs. The TCR sequence derives from a human donor in good health, serving as a control. V and J are TRBV5-1 and TRBJ2-2, with 10 bases lining up with TRBD2. The CDR3 DNA follows: TGCGCCAGTAGCTTGGCCAGCGGGGGGGACACCGGGGAGCTGTTTTTT. This encodes CASSLASGGDTGELFF.